The rows below give T cell receptor beta chains drawn from one sample of a study of prognosis after radiotherapy for stage I lung cancer. TCRdb reanalysed the multiplex PCR reads using MiXCR and keeps one entry per CDR3 protein. This sample has some 10,000 distinct CDR3 sequences, with over 35% found just once. The sample was PBMCs, taken before or after stereotactic body radiation therapy (not recorded which). These receptors came from a donor over 45 with non-small cell lung cancer. CDR3s include the opening cysteine and the closing phenylalanine or tryptophan. Each record gives: clone size, V gene, D gene, J gene, CDR3 protein, CDR3 DNA. A D gene is named only where the DNA matches it firmly. The size entry is marked missing in some rows and otherwise reads once, few, many or a size class.

clone size: -
V gene: TRBV6-6
D gene: TRBD2
J gene: TRBJ2-1
CDR3 protein: CVSSYSSPSGIYNEQFF
CDR3 DNA: TGTGTCAGCAGTTACTCGTCCCCTAGCGGGATTTACAATGAGCAATTCTTC

clone size: many
V gene: TRBV6-1
D gene: -
J gene: TRBJ1-1
CDR3 protein: CASRYQGWTEAFF
CDR3 DNA: TGTGCCAGCAGATATCAGGGGTGGACTGAAGCTTTCTTT

clone size: -
V gene: TRBV6-5
D gene: TRBD2
J gene: TRBJ2-7
CDR3 protein: CARSSPTPSGRTRSYEQYF
CDR3 DNA: TGTGCCAGGAGTTCCCCAACCCCTAGCGGGAGGACCCGCTCCTACGAGCAGTACTTC

clone size: many
V gene: TRBV6-1
D gene: -
J gene: TRBJ2-3
CDR3 protein: CASSEVFYLWRDTQYF
CDR3 DNA: TGTGCCAGCAGTGAGGTTTTCTACTTGTGGAGAGATACGCAGTATTTT

clone size: many
V gene: TRBV20-1
D gene: -
J gene: TRBJ2-1
CDR3 protein: CSARDGLNNEQFF
CDR3 DNA: TGCAGTGCTAGAGATGGGCTGAACAATGAGCAGTTCTTC

clone size: medium-sized
V gene: TRBV6-1
D gene: TRBD1
J gene: TRBJ1-6
CDR3 protein: CASSEVGDRGSPLHF
CDR3 DNA: TGTGCCAGCAGTGAAGTAGGGGACAGGGGATCACCCCTCCACTTT

clone size: many
V gene: TRBV19
D gene: TRBD2
J gene: TRBJ2-3
CDR3 protein: CASRGLAGGGDTQYF
CDR3 DNA: TGTGCCAGTAGGGGACTAGCGGGAGGTGGAGATACGCAGTATTTT

clone size: many
V gene: TRBV18
D gene: TRBD1
J gene: TRBJ2-1
CDR3 protein: CASSPPGRDRGRGEQFF
CDR3 DNA: TGTGCCAGCTCACCACCAGGACGGGACAGGGGGCGCGGTGAGCAGTTCTTC

clone size: many
V gene: TRBV7-9
D gene: -
J gene: TRBJ2-7
CDR3 protein: CASSPDYEQYF
CDR3 DNA: TGTGCCAGCAGCCCAGACTACGAGCAGTACTTC

clone size: medium-sized
V gene: TRBV6-1
D gene: -
J gene: TRBJ2-5
CDR3 protein: CASSPTPGSGETQYF
CDR3 DNA: TGTGCCAGCAGTCCGACCCCGGGAAGCGGCGAGACCCAGTACTTC

clone size: many
V gene: TRBV6-1
D gene: -
J gene: TRBJ1-2
CDR3 protein: CASSSPLTNYGYTF
CDR3 DNA: TGTGCCAGCAGCTCTCCCCTAACTAACTATGGCTACACCTTC

clone size: few
V gene: TRBV11-2
D gene: -
J gene: TRBJ2-7
CDR3 protein: CASSLRGWTDEQYF
CDR3 DNA: TGTGCCAGCAGCTTAAGGGGATGGACGGACGAGCAGTACTTC

clone size: -
V gene: TRBV28
D gene: -
J gene: TRBJ2-1
CDR3 protein: CASSKGTSGYNEQFF
CDR3 DNA: TGTGCCAGCAGTAAGGGGACGTCTGGCTACAATGAGCAGTTCTTC

clone size: medium-sized
V gene: TRBV10-3
D gene: -
J gene: TRBJ2-7
CDR3 protein: CAISESGGGQYEQYF
CDR3 DNA: TGTGCCATCAGTGAGTCGGGGGGAGGCCAATACGAGCAGTACTTC

clone size: many
V gene: TRBV10-3
D gene: -
J gene: TRBJ2-3
CDR3 protein: CAISESLAYDTQYF
CDR3 DNA: TGTGCCATCAGTGAGTCACTAGCATACGATACGCAGTATTTT

clone size: many
V gene: TRBV20-1
D gene: -
J gene: TRBJ2-7
CDR3 protein: CSAVQGPEQYF
CDR3 DNA: TGCAGTGCCGTACAGGGTCCCGAGCAGTACTTC

clone size: medium-sized
V gene: TRBV28
D gene: -
J gene: TRBJ2-7
CDR3 protein: CASSTDAGYYEQYF
CDR3 DNA: TGTGCCAGCAGTACTGATGCAGGGTACTACGAGCAGTACTTC

clone size: many
V gene: TRBV28
D gene: TRBD2
J gene: TRBJ2-3
CDR3 protein: CASSSWAGGLVADTQYF
CDR3 DNA: TGTGCCAGCAGTTCCTGGGCGGGAGGGCTGGTGGCAGATACGCAGTATTTT

clone size: many
V gene: TRBV4-1
D gene: -
J gene: TRBJ2-5
CDR3 protein: CASSQGITETQYF
CDR3 DNA: TGCGCCAGCAGCCAAGGTATCACAGAGACCCAGTACTTC

clone size: many
V gene: TRBV7-2
D gene: TRBD1
J gene: TRBJ1-1
CDR3 protein: CASSLGQGRTEAFF
CDR3 DNA: TGTGCCAGCAGCTTGGGACAGGGGAGGACTGAAGCTTTCTTT

clone size: many
V gene: TRBV6-5
D gene: TRBD1
J gene: TRBJ2-2
CDR3 protein: CASSYSGTGGGVGELFF
CDR3 DNA: TGTGCCAGCAGTTACTCTGGGACAGGGGGCGGGGTGGGGGAGCTGTTTTTT

clone size: few
V gene: TRBV5-1
D gene: -
J gene: TRBJ2-2
CDR3 protein: CASSLDSWNTGELFF
CDR3 DNA: TGCGCCAGCAGCCTGGACAGCTGGAACACCGGGGAGCTGTTTTTT

clone size: -
V gene: TRBV6-1
D gene: -
J gene: TRBJ2-3
CDR3 protein: CASRIPGRGRTDTQYF
CDR3 DNA: TGTGCCAGCAGGATCCCGGGCAGGGGTAGGACAGATACGCAGTATTTT

clone size: -
V gene: TRBV5-1
D gene: -
J gene: TRBJ2-1
CDR3 protein: CASILEGGNEQFF
CDR3 DNA: -

clone size: many
V gene: TRBV12-3/TRBV12-4
D gene: TRBD1
J gene: TRBJ2-5
CDR3 protein: CASAKTGEETQYF
CDR3 DNA: TGTGCCAGCGCTAAAACAGGGGAGGAGACCCAGTACTTC

clone size: many
V gene: TRBV15
D gene: -
J gene: TRBJ2-3
CDR3 protein: CATSRAGLTDTQYF
CDR3 DNA: TGTGCCACCAGCAGAGCGGGGTTAACAGATACGCAGTATTTT

clone size: many
V gene: TRBV18
D gene: -
J gene: TRBJ2-7
CDR3 protein: CASSQSFGGSYEQYF
CDR3 DNA: TGTGCCAGCTCACAATCATTCGGGGGCTCCTACGAGCAGTACTTC

clone size: many
V gene: TRBV5-1
D gene: TRBD1
J gene: TRBJ1-3
CDR3 protein: CASSYGTGRSGNTIYF
CDR3 DNA: TGCGCCAGCAGCTATGGGACAGGACGGAGTGGAAACACCATATATTTT

clone size: many
V gene: TRBV5-1
D gene: -
J gene: TRBJ1-1
CDR3 protein: CASSKRPGQNTEAFF
CDR3 DNA: TGCGCCAGCAGCAAGAGACCGGGGCAGAACACTGAAGCTTTCTTT

clone size: many
V gene: TRBV5-6
D gene: -
J gene: TRBJ2-7
CDR3 protein: CASSLGGTSYEQYF
CDR3 DNA: TGTGCCAGCAGCTTGGGAGGGACAAGCTACGAGCAGTACTTC

clone size: -
V gene: TRBV7-2
D gene: -
J gene: TRBJ2-3
CDR3 protein: CASSLAGGKDTQYF
CDR3 DNA: TGTGCCAGCAGCTTAGCGGGGGGCAAGGATACGCAGTATTTT

clone size: -
V gene: TRBV3-1
D gene: TRBD1
J gene: TRBJ1-6
CDR3 protein: CASSRLQGAAGSPLHF
CDR3 DNA: TGTGCCAGCAGCCGGTTACAGGGGGCCGCAGGGTCACCCCTCCACTTT

clone size: many
V gene: TRBV7-9
D gene: -
J gene: TRBJ2-2
CDR3 protein: CASSHGVTTGELFF
CDR3 DNA: TGTGCCAGCAGCCACGGGGTTACCACCGGGGAGCTGTTTTTT

clone size: medium-sized
V gene: TRBV27
D gene: TRBD2
J gene: TRBJ2-3
CDR3 protein: CASSQRGQADTQYF
CDR3 DNA: TGTGCCAGCAGTCAGCGGGGTCAGGCAGATACGCAGTATTTT

clone size: -
V gene: TRBV20-1
D gene: -
J gene: TRBJ1-5
CDR3 protein: CSAPPGSQSNQPQHF
CDR3 DNA: TGCAGTGCTCCCCCAGGCTCTCAAAGCAATCAGCCCCAGCATTTT

clone size: hyperexpanded
V gene: TRBV6-2/TRBV6-3
D gene: TRBD2
J gene: TRBJ2-1
CDR3 protein: CASSYFETSGVSSYNEQFF
CDR3 DNA: TGTGCCAGCAGTTACTTTGAGACTAGCGGGGTCAGCTCCTACAATGAGCAGTTCTTC

clone size: many
V gene: TRBV12-3/TRBV12-4
D gene: -
J gene: TRBJ1-2
CDR3 protein: CASSLGQVGYTF
CDR3 DNA: TGTGCCAGCAGTTTAGGACAGGTCGGCTACACCTTC

clone size: many
V gene: TRBV19
D gene: -
J gene: TRBJ2-2
CDR3 protein: CASRGGAGGGTGELFF
CDR3 DNA: TGTGCCAGTAGGGGAGGGGCAGGGGGTGGCACCGGGGAGCTGTTTTTT

clone size: many
V gene: TRBV24-1
D gene: -
J gene: TRBJ1-2
CDR3 protein: CATRGGYGYTF
CDR3 DNA: TGTGCCACACGGGGAGGCTATGGCTACACCTTC

clone size: -
V gene: TRBV11-1
D gene: -
J gene: TRBJ2-1
CDR3 protein: CASSLEYQFNEQFF
CDR3 DNA: TGTGCCAGCAGCTTAGAGTATCAATTCAATGAGCAGTTCTTC